This TCR beta chain was identified in a study of glioma-infiltrating T cells after dendritic cell vaccination. Study-level background: Glioblastoma patients came from Phase I and II dendritic cell vaccination trials.

The immunoSEQ assay amplified TCRB CDR3 from up to about 2 ug DNA. Primers: 60 V beta forward and 13 J beta reverse. Sequencing was performed with immunoSEQ multiplex PCR; in TCRdb, only in-frame clones are kept and a portion is missing. Of 85,000 to 110,000 clones listed, 80% to 90% are singletons. This clone was recorded once. Sequencing was performed on blood, taken before dendritic cell vaccination. This clonotype was obtained from a human donor with glioblastoma.

CDR3 sequence reads: CASSPGVFQPQHF. DNA for the CDR3: TGTGCCAGTAGTCCAGGGGTATTTCAGCCCCAGCATTTT. V gene TRBV19 combines with J gene TRBJ1-5; D perhaps matches TRBD1 (6 bases). Trimming took off 5 bases at V and 6 bases at J, with 11 bases between the two ends. Germline loops: CDR1 LNHDA, CDR2 SQIVND (reference sequence). The CDR3 has 13 amino acids.